This T cell receptor beta chain was found in a study of a mutant IDH1 vaccine in newly diagnosed glioma. Whole-study context: The start of vaccination came 4-6 weeks after radiotherapy alone, or with temozolomide cycles. Previous treatment comprised radiotherapy, temozolomide, or both, mostly both.

Time point denoted: week 35, safety follow-up. Vaccine doses each comprised 300 ug of mutant IDH1 20-mer peptide, with topical imiquimod. At weeks 1, 3, 5, 7, 11, 15, 19 and 23, patients received a vaccination, eight in all. Clones were sequenced by immunoSEQ multiplex PCR, and TCRdb holds only the in-frame ones, with some missing. The sample holds 31,000 or so clones, about 80% seen once. As for this clone: The antigen is unknown.

CDR3 length: 16 amino acids. V lost 1 base and J 4 bases, leaving 16 bases between the germline ends. CDR1 is SGHAT, CDR2 FQNNGV, per germline. The chain combines TRBV11-2 with TRBJ2-5; D possibly uses TRBD1 or TRBD2 (6 bases each). The sample was PBMCs, taken from a glioma patient whose treatment included an IDH1 peptide vaccine. The source is a woman aged 35 to 49 with glioma. CDR3 in DNA: TGTGCCAGCAGCTTAGGGGTAGGGGGGCCTGGAGAGACCCAGTACTTC. Translated, it gives CASSLGVGGPGETQYF.